This entry lists 20 T cell receptor beta chains sequenced from one sample in a study of cytomegalovirus exposure and HLA in healthy donors. Both 60 Vbeta primers and 13 Jbeta primers went into the PCR. The protocol was immunoSEQ multiplex PCR, while the TCRdb copy is restricted to in-frame clones and leaves out a portion. The sample features approximately 40,000 clones, with about 1.8% in its top ten. Sequencing was done on a sample of PBMCs. These receptors were taken from a woman aged 25 to 39 in good health and CMV-seronegative.

The chain combines TRBV4-2 with TRBJ2-7, with D perhaps TRBD2 (6 bases). The CDR3 has 15 amino acids. Germline-derived CDR1 and CDR2 are LGHNA and YNFKEQ. V was trimmed by 10 bases and J by 4 bases, leaving 23 bases between them. CDR3 sequence: CATQPSAGTSYEQYF. The CDR3 DNA follows: TGTGCCACCCAGCCCTCCGCGGGGACCTCTTACGAGCAGTACTTC.

The chain links TRBV5-1 to TRBJ1-4; D ambiguous. The CDR3 runs 14 residues. The V gene's germline CDR1 is SGHRS and CDR2 YFSETQ. Trimming shortened V by 0 bases and J by 7 bases, and 10 bases separated the two germline ends. CDR3 loop: CASSLEQAGEKLFF. The DNA for the CDR3 is TGCGCCAGCAGCTTGGAGCAGGCTGGTGAAAAACTGTTTTTT. Complete variable domain (other parts from reference TRBV5-1 and TRBJ1-4): KAGVTQTPRYLIKTRGQQVTLSCSPISGHRSVSWYQQTPGQGLQFLFEYFSETQRNKGNFPGRFSGRQFSNSRSEMNVSTLELGDSALYLCASSLEQAGEKLFFGSGTQLSVL.

The chain carries TRBV7-9 and TRBJ1-5, with 7 bases identical to TRBD1. The CDR3 runs 15 residues. J lost 4 bases, V lost 0 bases, and 3 bases had no gene match. Per germline, CDR1 SEHNR and CDR2 FQNEAQ (reference sequence). The CDR3 spells CASSLADRSNQPQHF. CDR3 in DNA: TGTGCCAGCAGCTTAGCGGACAGGTCGAATCAGCCCCAGCATTTT.

The chain joins TRBV29-1 to TRBJ2-1; weak D call: TRBD1 (6 bases). In germline, CDR1 is SQVTM, CDR2 ANQGSEA. Trimming took 7 bases from V and 6 from J, leaving 13 bases between them. The CDR3 totals 12 residues. The CDR3 region has the DNA TGCAGCGCTCCGACAGGTACCAATGAGCAGTTCTTC. Amino acids: CSAPTGTNEQFF.

The rearrangement joins TRBV9 to TRBJ2-3; TRBD2 matches 7 bases. The V gene's germline CDR1 is SGDLS and CDR2 YYNGEE. CDR3 length: 15 amino acids. The V gene end was trimmed by 0 bases and the J gene end by 6 bases; junction bases not matched to a gene: 7. The CDR3 loop is CASSVEAGVGDTQYF. In DNA form, the CDR3 reads TGTGCCAGCAGCGTAGAGGCGGGAGTAGGGGATACGCAGTATTTT.

The rearrangement joins TRBV6-5 to TRBJ1-3, with D maybe TRBD1 (6 bases). The CDR3 extends over 15 amino acids. Germline CDR1 MNHEY, CDR2 SVGAGI. With 6 bases removed from V and 0 bases from J, the gap between germline ends came to 12 bases. This CDR3 reads CASRRGSGSGNTIYF. The DNA for the CDR3 is TGTGCCAGCAGGAGGGGGTCAGGCTCTGGAAACACCATATATTTT.

The V gene is TRBV5-1, the J gene TRBJ2-3; 11 bases are a match to TRBD1. Germline CDR1 reads SGHRS; CDR2 reads YFSETQ. The CDR3 spans 16 residues. The V gene end was trimmed by 4 bases and the J gene end by 3 bases; junction bases not matched to a gene: 7. The CDR3 coding sequence is TGCGCCAGCAGCCCCCGGACAGGGGGCCCGACAGATACGCAGTATTTT. It codes for CASSPRTGGPTDTQYF.

The chain is built from TRBV29-1 and TRBJ1-1; TRBD1 aligns across 8 bases. In germline, CDR1 is SQVTM, CDR2 ANQGSEA. V was pared by 7 bases and J by 4 bases, with 5 bases of the junction left unmatched. The CDR3 extends over 12 amino acids. CDR3 loop: CSAGQGGTEAFF. The CDR3 bases are TGCAGCGCCGGACAGGGAGGCACTGAAGCTTTCTTT.

The chain is built from TRBV6-5 and TRBJ1-1; no clear D. V dropped 6 bases and J dropped 2 bases, with 10 bases sitting between them. CDR3 length: 13 residues. Germline CDR1 and CDR2: MNHEY and SVGAGI. The CDR3 reads CASSLTENTEAFF. The CDR3 bases are TGTGCCAGCAGCCTTACAGAAAACACTGAAGCTTTCTTT.

V and J are TRBV4-1 and TRBJ1-2; 9 nucleotides match TRBD1. V lost 2 bases and J lost 5; bases outside the gene matches: 6. CDR1 MGHRA and CDR2 YSYEKL come from the germline V gene. This CDR3 is 15 amino acids long. CDR3: CASSQSGTGRYGYTF. The CDR3 bases are TGCGCCAGCAGCCAATCCGGGACAGGGAGGTATGGCTACACCTTC.

The V call is TRBV6-6, the J call TRBJ1-2; TRBD1 matches 9 bases. V dropped 7 bases and J dropped 4; count of bases not matched to a gene: 10. This CDR3 is 15 amino acids long. CDR1 is MNHNY, CDR2 SVGAGI, per germline (reference sequence). The CDR3 sequence: CASTPKQGAGYGYTF. CDR3 coding DNA: TGTGCCAGCACCCCAAAACAGGGGGCTGGCTATGGCTACACCTTC.

The gene calls are TRBV7-9 and TRBJ2-7, with 8 bases fitting TRBD2. J was trimmed by 3 bases and V by 8 bases; bases with no gene match: 9. The length of the CDR3 is 14 residues. Germline CDR1 reads SEHNR; CDR2 reads FQNEAQ (reference sequence). This CDR3 reads CASGTQGLVYEQYF. Here the CDR3 DNA reads TGTGCCAGCGGCACCCAGGGACTAGTCTACGAGCAGTACTTC.

V usage is TRBV7-2 and J usage is TRBJ1-5; D uncertain. This CDR3 contains 14 residues. V lost 5 bases and J lost 0, with 8 bases in between. Germline CDR1 and CDR2: SGHTA and FQGNSA. In DNA form, the CDR3 reads TGTGCCAGCAGCCCGAGTTATAGCAATCAGCCCCAGCATTTT. It yields the protein CASSPSYSNQPQHF.

The chain is built from TRBV4-3 and TRBJ1-1; the match to TRBD1 covers 7 bases. From germline, CDR1 is LGHNA and CDR2 YSLEER. The CDR3 spans 15 residues. V lost 1 base, J lost 5 bases, and 7 bases stayed unmatched. The CDR3 reads CASSQAPGQRTEAFF. CDR3 DNA: TGCGCCAGCAGCCAAGCCCCGGGACAGCGGACTGAAGCTTTCTTT.

The chain couples TRBV19 to TRBJ2-1; TRBD2 matches at 10 bases. The CDR3 length is 15 residues. The J segment lost 5 bases and the V segment lost 6 bases, leaving 7 bases of the junction unmatched. From germline, CDR1 is LNHDA and CDR2 SQIVND (reference sequence). The CDR3 loop reads CASSRTSGADNEQFF. The CDR3 DNA reads as TGTGCCAGTAGCCGCACTAGCGGGGCCGACAATGAGCAGTTCTTC.

The V call is TRBV19, the J call TRBJ1-5; D possibly corresponds to TRBD1 (6 bases). CDR1 and CDR2 from the germline V gene are LNHDA and SQIVND (reference sequence). The ends were cut back, 6 bases at V and 2 bases at J, with 17 bases in the middle. This CDR3 region has 16 residues. DNA for the CDR3: TGTGCCAGTAGGGAGCAGGGCGGGGGCCGCAATCAGCCCCAGCATTTT. Residues: CASREQGGGRNQPQHF. The entire variable domain, with the rest obtained from reference TRBV19 and TRBJ1-5, is as follows: DGGITQSPKYLFRKEGQNVTLSCEQNLNHDAMYWYRQDPGQGLRLIYYSQIVNDFQKGDIAEGYSVSREKKESFPLTVTSAQKNPTAFYLCASREQGGGRNQPQHFGDGTRLSIL.

The J gene is TRBJ1-4, the V gene TRBV2; D unresolved. The CDR3 has 17 amino acids. The germline V gene encodes CDR1 SNHLY and CDR2 FYNNEI. V shed 6 bases and J shed 8 bases, with 25 bases lying between them. CDR3 loop: CASSASPGDFYWEKLFF. The CDR3 DNA reads TGTGCCAGCAGCGCCAGCCCGGGTGACTTCTATTGGGAAAAACTGTTTTTT.

The genes are TRBV18 and TRBJ2-7; 8 nucleotides match TRBD1. V lost 2 bases and J lost 2; bases outside the gene matches: 2. Germline CDR1 KGHSH, CDR2 LQKENI. This CDR3 region has 14 residues. The CDR3 protein is CASSPDRGAYEQYF. The CDR3 coding sequence is TGTGCCAGCTCACCAGACAGGGGTGCCTACGAGCAGTACTTC. The full variable domain, rest sourced from reference TRBV18 and TRBJ2-7, is NAGVMQNPRHLVRRRGQEARLRCSPMKGHSHVYWYRQLPEEGLKFMVYLQKENIIDESGMPKERFSAEFPKEGPSILRIQQVVRGDSAAYFCASSPDRGAYEQYFGPGTRLTVT.

The chain recombines TRBV30 with TRBJ2-3; TRBD2 is a possible D gene (6 bases). Germline CDR1 reads GTSNPN; CDR2 reads SVGIG (reference sequence). The V and J ends lost 4 bases and 2 bases respectively, with 13 bases between them. This CDR3 has 14 residues. The DNA for the CDR3 is TGTGCCTGGACGGTAGCGGCAATCACAGATACGCAGTATTTT. Translating gives CAWTVAAITDTQYF. Complete variable domain (other parts from reference TRBV30 and TRBJ2-3): SQTIHQWPATLVQPVGSPLSLECTVEGTSNPNLYWYRQAAGRGLQLLFYSVGIGQISSEVPQNLSASRPQDRQFILSSKKLLLSDSGFYLCAWTVAAITDTQYFGPGTRLTVL.

The rearrangement joins TRBV4-2 to TRBJ2-1; 9 nucleotides match TRBD2. The germline gives CDR1 LGHNA, CDR2 YNFKEQ. The J segment lost 3 bases and the V segment lost 1 base, leaving 7 bases of the junction unmatched. The CDR3 is made up of 17 amino acids. For the CDR3, the DNA is TGTGCCAGCAGCCAAGTACGTTCTAGCGGGATCTACAATGAGCAGTTCTTC. Its translation is CASSQVRSSGIYNEQFF.